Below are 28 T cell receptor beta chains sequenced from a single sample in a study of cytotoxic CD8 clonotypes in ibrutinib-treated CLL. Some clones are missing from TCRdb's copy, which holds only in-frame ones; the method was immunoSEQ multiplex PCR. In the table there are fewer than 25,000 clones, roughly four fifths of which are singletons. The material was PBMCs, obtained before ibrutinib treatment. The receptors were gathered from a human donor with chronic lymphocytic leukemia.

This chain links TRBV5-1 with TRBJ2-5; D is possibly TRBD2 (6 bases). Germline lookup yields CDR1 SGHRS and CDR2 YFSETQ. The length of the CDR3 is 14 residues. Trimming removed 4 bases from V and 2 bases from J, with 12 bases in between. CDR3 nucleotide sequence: TGCGCCAGCAGCGGGTACGGGGGTCAAGAGACCCAGTACTTC. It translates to CASSGYGGQETQYF.

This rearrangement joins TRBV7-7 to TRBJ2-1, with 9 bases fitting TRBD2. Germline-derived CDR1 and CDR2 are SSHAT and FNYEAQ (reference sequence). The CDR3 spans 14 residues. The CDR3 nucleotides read TGTGCTACCTCCGTGTCTAGCGGGACTGATGAGCAGTTCTTC. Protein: CATSVSSGTDEQFF.

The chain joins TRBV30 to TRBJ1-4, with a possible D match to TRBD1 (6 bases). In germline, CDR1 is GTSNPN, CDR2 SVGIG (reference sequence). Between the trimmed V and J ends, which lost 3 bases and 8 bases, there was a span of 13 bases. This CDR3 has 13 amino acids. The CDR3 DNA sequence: TGTGCCTGGAGAGAGGGGGTCGGGGAAAAACTGTTTTTT. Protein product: CAWREGVGEKLFF.

The CDR3 here is CASSSTGVSEQYF. CDR3 in DNA: TGTGCCAGTAGCTCGACAGGGGTCAGCGAGCAGTACTTC. V usage is TRBV19 and J usage is TRBJ2-7; 8 bases are a match to TRBD1. Germline CDR1 and CDR2: LNHDA and SQIVND (reference sequence). CDR3 length: 13 amino acids. Trimming at V came to 6 bases and at J to 6 bases, leaving 7 bases not matched to a gene.

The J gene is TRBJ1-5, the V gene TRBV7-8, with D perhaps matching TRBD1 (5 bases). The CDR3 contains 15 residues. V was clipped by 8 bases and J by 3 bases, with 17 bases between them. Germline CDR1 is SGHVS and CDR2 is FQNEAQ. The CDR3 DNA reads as TGTGCCAGCCATCTAACGGCAGGGAACAATCAGCCCCAGCATTTT. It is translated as CASHLTAGNNQPQHF.

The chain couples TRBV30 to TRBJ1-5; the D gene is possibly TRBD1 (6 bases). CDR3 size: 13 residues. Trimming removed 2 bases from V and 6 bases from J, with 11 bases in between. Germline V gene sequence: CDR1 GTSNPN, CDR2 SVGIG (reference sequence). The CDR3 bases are TGTGCCTGGAGTTGGGGGGCCGGTCAGCCCCAGCATTTT. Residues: CAWSWGAGQPQHF.

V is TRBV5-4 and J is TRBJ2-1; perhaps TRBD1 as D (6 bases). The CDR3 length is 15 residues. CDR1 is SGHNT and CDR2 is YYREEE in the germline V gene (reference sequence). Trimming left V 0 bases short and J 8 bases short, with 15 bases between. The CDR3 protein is CASSLGSFPGDEQFF. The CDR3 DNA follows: TGTGCCAGCAGCTTGGGGTCCTTCCCAGGGGATGAGCAGTTCTTC. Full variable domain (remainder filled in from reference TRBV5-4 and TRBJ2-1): ETGVTQSPTHLIKTRGQQVTLRCSSQSGHNTVSWYQQALGQGPQFIFQYYREEENGRGNFPPRFSGLQFPNYSSELNVNALELDDSALYLCASSLGSFPGDEQFFGPGTRLTVL.

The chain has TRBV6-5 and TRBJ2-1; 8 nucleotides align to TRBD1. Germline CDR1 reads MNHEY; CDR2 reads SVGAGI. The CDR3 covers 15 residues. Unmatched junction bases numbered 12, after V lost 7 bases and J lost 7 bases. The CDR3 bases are TGTGCCAGCACCCCCTCTAGAGGACAGGGTAATGAGCAGTTCTTC. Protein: CASTPSRGQGNEQFF.

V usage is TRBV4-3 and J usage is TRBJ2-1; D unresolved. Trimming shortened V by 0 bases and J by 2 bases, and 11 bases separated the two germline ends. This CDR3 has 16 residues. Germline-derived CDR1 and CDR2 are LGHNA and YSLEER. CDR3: CASSQDRGIPYNEQFF. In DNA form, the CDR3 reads TGCGCCAGCAGCCAAGATCGTGGCATCCCCTACAATGAGCAGTTCTTC.

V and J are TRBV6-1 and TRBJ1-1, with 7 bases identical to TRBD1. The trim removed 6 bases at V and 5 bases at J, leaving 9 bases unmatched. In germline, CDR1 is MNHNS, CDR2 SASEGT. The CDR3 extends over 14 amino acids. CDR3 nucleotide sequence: TGTGCCAGCAGAAGAGGAGGGGGCGGAACTGAAGCTTTCTTT. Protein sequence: CASRRGGGGTEAFF.

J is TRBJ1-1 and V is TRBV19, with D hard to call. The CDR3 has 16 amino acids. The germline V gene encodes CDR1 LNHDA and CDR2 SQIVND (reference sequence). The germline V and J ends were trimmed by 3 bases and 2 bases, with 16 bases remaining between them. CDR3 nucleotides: TGTGCCAGTAGTATGACGAGGGTGCGTTTTAACACTGAAGCTTTCTTT. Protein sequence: CASSMTRVRFNTEAFF. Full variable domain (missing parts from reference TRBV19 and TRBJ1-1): DGGITQSPKYLFRKEGQNVTLSCEQNLNHDAMYWYRQDPGQGLRLIYYSQIVNDFQKGDIAEGYSVSREKKESFPLTVTSAQKNPTAFYLCASSMTRVRFNTEAFFGQGTRLTVV.

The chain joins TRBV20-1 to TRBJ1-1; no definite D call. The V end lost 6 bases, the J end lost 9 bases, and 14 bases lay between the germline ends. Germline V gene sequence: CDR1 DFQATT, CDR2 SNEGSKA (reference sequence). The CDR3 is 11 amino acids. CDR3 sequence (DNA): TGCAGTGCCCGACCCTGGGTCCAAGCTTTCTTT. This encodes CSARPWVQAFF.

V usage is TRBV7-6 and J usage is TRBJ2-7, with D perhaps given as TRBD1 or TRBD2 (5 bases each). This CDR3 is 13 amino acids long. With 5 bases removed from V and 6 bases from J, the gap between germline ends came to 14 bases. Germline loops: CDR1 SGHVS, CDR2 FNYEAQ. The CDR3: CASSRGNAGEQYF. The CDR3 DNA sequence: TGTGCCAGCAGCCGGGGCAATGCAGGCGAGCAGTACTTC.

The CDR3 sequence is CASSLGDRGTYGYTF. DNA of the CDR3: TGCGCCAGCAGCTTGGGGGACAGAGGGACCTATGGCTACACCTTC. This sequence joins TRBV5-1 and TRBJ1-2; TRBD1 matches at 7 bases. From germline, CDR1 is SGHRS and CDR2 YFSETQ. With V trimmed by 0 bases and J by 4 bases, 6 bases remained unmatched. CDR3 size: 15 residues.

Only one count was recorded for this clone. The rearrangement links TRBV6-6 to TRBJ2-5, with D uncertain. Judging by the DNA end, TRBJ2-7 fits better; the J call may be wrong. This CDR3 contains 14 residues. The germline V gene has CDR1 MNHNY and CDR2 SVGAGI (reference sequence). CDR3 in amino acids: CASSYRSSSYEQYF. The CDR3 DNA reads TGTGCCAGCAGTTACCGATCGTCTTCCTACGAGCAGTACTTC.

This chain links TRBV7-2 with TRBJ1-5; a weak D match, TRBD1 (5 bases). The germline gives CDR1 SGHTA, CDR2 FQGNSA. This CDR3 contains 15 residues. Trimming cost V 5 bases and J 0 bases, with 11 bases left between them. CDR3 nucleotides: TGTGCCAGCAGCCCTCAGGGAGGTAGCAATCAGCCCCAGCATTTT. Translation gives CASSPQGGSNQPQHF.

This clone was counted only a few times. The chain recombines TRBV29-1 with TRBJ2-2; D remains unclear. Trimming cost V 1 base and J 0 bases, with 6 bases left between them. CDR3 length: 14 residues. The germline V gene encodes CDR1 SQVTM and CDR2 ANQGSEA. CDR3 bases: TGCAGCGTTGAAGGGTTTTCGAACACCGGGGAGCTGTTTTTT. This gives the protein CSVEGFSNTGELFF.

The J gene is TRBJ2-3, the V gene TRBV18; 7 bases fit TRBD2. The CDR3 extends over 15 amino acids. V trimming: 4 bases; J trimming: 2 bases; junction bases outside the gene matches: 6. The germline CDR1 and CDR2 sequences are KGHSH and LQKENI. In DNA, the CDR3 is TGTGCCAGCTCACGCAAAGCGGGATCCACAGATACGCAGTATTTT. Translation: CASSRKAGSTDTQYF. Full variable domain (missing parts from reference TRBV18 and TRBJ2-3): NAGVMQNPRHLVRRRGQEARLRCSPMKGHSHVYWYRQLPEEGLKFMVYLQKENIIDESGMPKERFSAEFPKEGPSILRIQQVVRGDSAAYFCASSRKAGSTDTQYFGPGTRLTVL.

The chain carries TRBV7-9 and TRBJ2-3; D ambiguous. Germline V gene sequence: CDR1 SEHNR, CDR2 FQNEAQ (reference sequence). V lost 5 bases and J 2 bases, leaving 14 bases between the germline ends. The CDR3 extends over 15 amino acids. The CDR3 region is CASSPRRTFTDTQYF. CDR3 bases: TGTGCCAGCAGCCCGCGCCGTACCTTCACAGATACGCAGTATTTT. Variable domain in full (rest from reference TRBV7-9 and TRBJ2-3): DTGVSQNPRHKITKRGQNVTFRCDPISEHNRLYWYRQTLGQGPEFLTYFQNEAQLEKSRLLSDRFSAERPKGSFSTLEIQRTEQGDSAMYLCASSPRRTFTDTQYFGPGTRLTVL.

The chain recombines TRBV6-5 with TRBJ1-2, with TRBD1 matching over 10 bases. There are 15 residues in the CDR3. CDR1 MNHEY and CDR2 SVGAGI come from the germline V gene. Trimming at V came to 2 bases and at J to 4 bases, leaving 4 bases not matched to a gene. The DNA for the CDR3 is TGTGCCAGCAGTTACCGACAGGGGGCGAGCTATGGCTACACCTTC. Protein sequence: CASSYRQGASYGYTF.

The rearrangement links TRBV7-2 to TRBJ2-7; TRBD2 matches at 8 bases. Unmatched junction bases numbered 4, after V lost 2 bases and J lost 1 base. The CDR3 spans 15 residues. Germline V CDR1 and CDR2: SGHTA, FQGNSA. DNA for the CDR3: TGTGCCAGCAGCTTACGACTAGCGCCGTCCTACGAGCAGTACTTC. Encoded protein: CASSLRLAPSYEQYF.

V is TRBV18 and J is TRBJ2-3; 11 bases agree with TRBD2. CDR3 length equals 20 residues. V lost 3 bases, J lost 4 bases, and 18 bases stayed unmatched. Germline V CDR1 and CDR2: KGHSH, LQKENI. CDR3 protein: CASSPLPPTSGGNAADTQYF. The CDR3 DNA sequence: TGTGCCAGCTCACCCCTCCCCCCTACTAGCGGGGGAAACGCGGCAGATACGCAGTATTTT.

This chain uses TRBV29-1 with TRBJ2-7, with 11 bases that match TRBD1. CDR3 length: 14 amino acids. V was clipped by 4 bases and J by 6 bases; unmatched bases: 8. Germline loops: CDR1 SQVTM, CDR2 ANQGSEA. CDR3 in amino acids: CSVVPGQGGSEQYF. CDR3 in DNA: TGCAGCGTTGTCCCGGGACAGGGGGGTAGCGAGCAGTACTTC.

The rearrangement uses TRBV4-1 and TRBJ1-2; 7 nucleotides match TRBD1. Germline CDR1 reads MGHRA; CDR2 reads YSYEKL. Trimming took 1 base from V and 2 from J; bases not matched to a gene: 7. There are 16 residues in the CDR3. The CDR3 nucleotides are TGCGCCAGCAGCCAAGCAGGGGGAGGGGGCAACTATGGCTACACCTTC. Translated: CASSQAGGGGNYGYTF.

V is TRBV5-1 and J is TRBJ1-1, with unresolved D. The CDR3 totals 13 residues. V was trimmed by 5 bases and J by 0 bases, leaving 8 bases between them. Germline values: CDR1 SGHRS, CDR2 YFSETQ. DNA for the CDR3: TGCGCCAGCAGGGAGGTGATGAACACTGAAGCTTTCTTT. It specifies CASREVMNTEAFF.

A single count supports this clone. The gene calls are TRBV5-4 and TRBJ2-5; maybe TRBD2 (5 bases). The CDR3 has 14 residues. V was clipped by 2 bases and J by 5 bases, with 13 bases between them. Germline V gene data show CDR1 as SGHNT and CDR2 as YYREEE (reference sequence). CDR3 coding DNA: TGTGCCAGCAGCTTAGCCGGCGGGTTGGAGACCCAGTACTTC. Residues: CASSLAGGLETQYF.

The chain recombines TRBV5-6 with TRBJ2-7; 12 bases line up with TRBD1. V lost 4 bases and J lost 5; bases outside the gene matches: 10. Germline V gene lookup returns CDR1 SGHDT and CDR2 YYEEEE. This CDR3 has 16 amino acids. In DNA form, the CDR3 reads TGTGCCAGCAGCCGGGGGACAGGGGGCTCAAAAGACGAGCAGTACTTC. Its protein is CASSRGTGGSKDEQYF.

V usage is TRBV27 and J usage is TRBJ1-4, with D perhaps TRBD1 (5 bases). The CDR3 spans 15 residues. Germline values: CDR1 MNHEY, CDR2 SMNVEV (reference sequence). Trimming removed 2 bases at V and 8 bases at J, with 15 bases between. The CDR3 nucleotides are TGTGCCAGCAGTTTAGGGACCTACTCTCGGGAAAAACTGTTTTTT. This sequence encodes CASSLGTYSREKLFF.